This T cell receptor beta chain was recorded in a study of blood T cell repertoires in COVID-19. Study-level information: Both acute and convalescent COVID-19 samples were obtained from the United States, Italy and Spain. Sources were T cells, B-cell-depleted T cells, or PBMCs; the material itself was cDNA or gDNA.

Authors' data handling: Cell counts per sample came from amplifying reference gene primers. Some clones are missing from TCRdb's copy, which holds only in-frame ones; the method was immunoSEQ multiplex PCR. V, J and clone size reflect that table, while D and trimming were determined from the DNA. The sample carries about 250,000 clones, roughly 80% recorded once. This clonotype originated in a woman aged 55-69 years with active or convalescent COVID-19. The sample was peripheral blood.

DNA for the CDR3: TGTGCCATTCCGTGCGGCCAGCCCCAGCATTTT. Its protein is CAIPCGQPQHF. This chain uses TRBV19 with TRBJ1-5, with D unclear. Germline V gene data show CDR1 as LNHDA and CDR2 as SQIVND (reference sequence). The CDR3 has 11 residues. V lost 10 bases to trimming and J lost 7 bases, with 11 bases between them.